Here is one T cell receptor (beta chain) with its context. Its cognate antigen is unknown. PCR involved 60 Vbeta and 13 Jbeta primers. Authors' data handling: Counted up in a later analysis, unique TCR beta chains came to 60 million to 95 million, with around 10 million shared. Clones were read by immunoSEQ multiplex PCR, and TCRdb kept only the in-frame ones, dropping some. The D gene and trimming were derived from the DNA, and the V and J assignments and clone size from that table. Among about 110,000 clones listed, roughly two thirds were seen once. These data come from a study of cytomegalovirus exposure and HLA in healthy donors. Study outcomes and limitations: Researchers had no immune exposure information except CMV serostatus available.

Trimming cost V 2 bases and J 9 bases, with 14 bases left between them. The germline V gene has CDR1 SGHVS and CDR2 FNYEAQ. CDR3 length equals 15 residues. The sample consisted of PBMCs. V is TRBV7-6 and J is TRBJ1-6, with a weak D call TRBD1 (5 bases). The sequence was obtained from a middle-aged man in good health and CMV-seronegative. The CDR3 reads CASSLRDGLVSPLHF. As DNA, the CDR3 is TGTGCCAGCAGCTTAAGGGACGGACTAGTTTCACCCCTCCACTTT. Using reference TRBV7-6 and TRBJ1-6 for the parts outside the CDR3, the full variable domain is GAGVSQSPRYKVTKRGQDVALRCDPISGHVSLYWYRQALGQGPEFLTYFNYEAQQDKSGLPNDRFSAERPEGSISTLTIQRTEQRDSAMYRCASSLRDGLVSPLHFGNGTRLTVT.